The present T cell receptor beta chain was sequenced within a study of shared clonotypes between healthy human individuals. Study as a whole: For every donor, three CD4 naive, three CD4 memory, two CD8 naive and one CD8 memory plates were used.

The CDR3 totals 16 residues. Germline V gene sequence: CDR1 SGHKS, CDR2 YYEKEE (reference sequence). V dropped 0 bases and J dropped 3 bases, with 16 bases sitting between them. Sequenced by immunoSEQ multiplex PCR; TCRdb stores in-frame clones only, minus some. The table lists some 1,600,000 clones, 98% of them singletons. Donors comprised healthy HIV-negative adults lacking recent acute infections or vaccinations. The receptor's source is a man aged 30 to 39 in good health. The V call is TRBV5-5, the J call TRBJ2-7; D is perhaps TRBD1 or TRBD2 (5 bases each). Sequenced: naive CD4+ T cells sorted from blood. Documented subset: CD45RA+ positively selected. The CDR3 is CASSLALWDPIYEQYF. CDR3 bases: TGTGCCAGCAGCTTGGCCTTGTGGGACCCGATCTACGAGCAGTACTTC.